This TCR beta chain is from a study of T cell responses to AZD1222 COVID-19 vaccine. General observations from the study: There were vaccine-associated CD4 TCRs across spike, dominant at 160-218 and 743-854. Females outnumbered males among donors, who were mostly white British; clonal diversity was possibly underestimated. It was only a handful of AZD1222 recipients who were seropositive at baseline.

Details on this clone: Its antigen is not identified.

Sequenced by immunoSEQ multiplex PCR; TCRdb stores in-frame clones only, minus some. The table lists approximately 100,000 clones, about nine tenths of them singletons. This CDR3 region has 14 residues. The trim removed 3 bases at V and 2 bases at J, leaving 3 bases unmatched. CDR1 and CDR2 from the germline V gene are SGHNT and YYREEE (reference sequence). The receptor's source is an adult who received the MenACWY meningococcal vaccine as a control. This specimen consisted of peripheral blood, obtained 28 days after the second dose of the MenACWY control vaccine. The V call is TRBV5-4, the J call TRBJ2-7, with 9 bases matching TRBD1. CDR3 in amino acids: CASSSGQGPYEQYF. CDR3 sequence (DNA): TGTGCCAGCAGCTCGGGACAGGGCCCCTACGAGCAGTACTTC.